The 32 T cell receptor beta chains listed next were all sequenced from one sample in a study of T cell changes during pregnancy in multiple sclerosis. Sequencing used immunoSEQ multiplex PCR; TCRdb keeps in-frame clones, though not all of them. The sample carries approximately 100,000 clones, 85% to 95% recorded once. This specimen consisted of peripheral blood, obtained in the third trimester of pregnancy. These TCRs come from a female donor with multiple sclerosis, enrolled in a pregnancy study.

This chain joins TRBV19 and TRBJ2-1; 12 bases are a match to TRBD2. Unmatched junction bases numbered 4, after V lost 7 bases and J lost 6 bases. CDR3 length: 14 amino acids. Germline lookup yields CDR1 LNHDA and CDR2 SQIVND (reference sequence). CDR3: CASTRLAGANEQFF. CDR3 nucleotide sequence: TGTGCCAGTACTCGACTAGCGGGAGCCAATGAGCAGTTCTTC. Full variable domain (missing parts from reference TRBV19 and TRBJ2-1): DGGITQSPKYLFRKEGQNVTLSCEQNLNHDAMYWYRQDPGQGLRLIYYSQIVNDFQKGDIAEGYSVSREKKESFPLTVTSAQKNPTAFYLCASTRLAGANEQFFGPGTRLTVL.

This clone was counted a single time. The chain recombines TRBV28 with TRBJ2-7; a weak D match, TRBD1 (5 bases). The CDR3 consists of 12 residues. V was clipped by 6 bases and J by 3 bases, with 9 bases between them. Germline V CDR1 and CDR2: MDHEN, SYDVKM. The CDR3 sequence is CASRPDSYEQYF. The CDR3 coding sequence is TGTGCCAGCAGACCCGACAGCTACGAGCAGTACTTC.

V usage is TRBV6-1 and J usage is TRBJ1-5, with 8 bases aligning to TRBD1. The CDR3 has 13 residues. The trim removed 7 bases at V and 5 bases at J, leaving 4 bases unmatched. Per the germline V gene, CDR1 is MNHNS and CDR2 is SASEGT. The CDR3 loop is CASMTGVHQPQHF. The CDR3 region has the DNA TGTGCCAGCATGACAGGGGTGCATCAGCCCCAGCATTTT.

This chain joins TRBV28 and TRBJ1-1, with D perhaps TRBD1 (5 bases). The CDR3 is made up of 13 amino acids. Trimming removed 8 bases from V and 5 bases from J, with 15 bases in between. The V gene's germline CDR1 is MDHEN and CDR2 SYDVKM. The CDR3 loop reads CASLQVPSTEAFF. CDR3 nucleotides: TGTGCCAGCCTACAGGTTCCGAGTACTGAAGCTTTCTTT.

CDR3 in amino acids: CASIGDSGHYTAKNIQYF. The CDR3 DNA follows: TGTGCCAGCATAGGTGATAGCGGGCACTACACAGCCAAAAACATTCAGTACTTC. V usage is TRBV2 and J usage is TRBJ2-4; TRBD2 agrees at 7 bases. Trimming cost V 7 bases and J 0 bases; bases outside gene matches: 15. The CDR3 runs 18 residues. CDR1 SNHLY and CDR2 FYNNEI come from the germline V gene.

The table lists this clone with a count of one. The J gene is TRBJ2-7, the V gene TRBV2, with 14 bases aligning to TRBD2. V lost 7 bases and J lost 5; bases outside the gene matches: 10. Germline CDR1 reads SNHLY; CDR2 reads FYNNEI. CDR3 size: 16 residues. In nucleotides, the CDR3 is TGTGCCAGCACCCCGGTCGGGACTAGCGGGAGTGACGAGCAGTACTTC. Translation gives CASTPVGTSGSDEQYF.

The chain joins TRBV12-5 to TRBJ1-2, with 8 bases that match TRBD1. The CDR3 length is 15 residues. Germline trimming cut 4 bases from V and 0 bases from J; bases unmatched to any gene: 4. Germline CDR1 and CDR2: LGHNT and FRNRAP. CDR3 protein: CASGSNRGTNYGYTF. The DNA of the CDR3 is TGTGCTAGTGGTTCAAACAGGGGGACTAACTATGGCTACACCTTC.

The CDR3 sequence is CASSLGLAGGSDTQYF. In DNA, the CDR3 is TGCGCCAGCAGCTTGGGACTAGCGGGAGGGTCAGATACGCAGTATTTT. The rearrangement links TRBV5-1 to TRBJ2-3, with 14 positions matching TRBD2. Germline V lookup: CDR1 SGHRS, CDR2 YFSETQ. V shed 0 bases, J shed 4 bases, and the junction held 1 base outside the gene matches. The CDR3 totals 16 residues.

The chain couples TRBV6-5 to TRBJ2-7; perhaps TRBD1 as D (5 bases). CDR3 size: 15 residues. V dropped 2 bases and J dropped 2 bases, with 13 bases sitting between them. The germline V gene has CDR1 MNHEY and CDR2 SVGAGI. For the CDR3, the DNA is TGTGCCAGCAGTTACAGTAGGGGAAGCCCCTACGAGCAGTACTTC. Translating it yields CASSYSRGSPYEQYF.

The chain is built from TRBV9 and TRBJ2-1; D is perhaps TRBD2 (5 bases). Germline CDR1 is SGDLS and CDR2 is YYNGEE. The CDR3 sequence is 16 residues long. The V and J ends lost 4 bases and 2 bases respectively, with 16 bases between them. The CDR3 protein is CASSPGGSLPYNEQFF. The DNA for the CDR3 is TGTGCCAGCAGCCCCGGAGGTAGTCTTCCCTACAATGAGCAGTTCTTC.

V usage is TRBV9 and J usage is TRBJ2-3; 8 bases are a match to TRBD2. Trimming cost V 5 bases and J 3 bases; bases outside gene matches: 8. The CDR3 runs 15 residues. The germline gives CDR1 SGDLS, CDR2 YYNGEE. The CDR3 region has the DNA TGTGCCAGCAGTCAAAGGACTAGCAGGACAGATACGCAGTATTTT. Its translation: CASSQRTSRTDTQYF.

Of note for this clone: Within the sample, other DNA sequences also encode this same CDR3. This chain links TRBV7-9 with TRBJ1-1, with D possibly TRBD1 on 6 matching bases. CDR3 length: 14 amino acids. The germline CDR1 and CDR2 sequences are SEHNR and FQNEAQ (reference sequence). The V and J ends lost 3 bases and 0 bases respectively, with 8 bases between them. CDR3 sequence: CASSFDRLNTEAFF. In DNA form, the CDR3 reads TGTGCCAGCAGCTTTGACAGGCTGAACACTGAAGCTTTCTTT.

The chain carries TRBV14 and TRBJ2-7; TRBD2 is a possible D gene (6 bases). From germline, CDR1 is SGHDN and CDR2 FVKESK. The CDR3 extends over 14 amino acids. V was shortened by 2 bases and J by 0 bases, with 8 bases between the two germline ends. The CDR3 nucleotides are TGTGCCAGCAGCCAAATTAGCGGCTCCTACGAGCAGTACTTC. Protein product: CASSQISGSYEQYF.

The V gene is TRBV2, the J gene TRBJ2-3; TRBD2 aligns across 12 bases. Trimming at V came to 2 bases and at J to 4 bases, leaving 7 bases not matched to a gene. CDR1 is SNHLY, CDR2 FYNNEI, per germline. The CDR3 consists of 17 residues. The CDR3 DNA reads TGTGCCAGCAGTGAATCCCGACTAGCGGGAGTTCCAGATACGCAGTATTTT. It yields the protein CASSESRLAGVPDTQYF.

The rearrangement joins TRBV6-5 to TRBJ1-2; TRBD1 might be the D (6 bases). The CDR3 sequence is 15 residues long. V lost 0 bases, J lost 4 bases, and 12 bases lay in between. Germline V gives CDR1 MNHEY, CDR2 SVGAGI. The CDR3 loop is CASSYSRGEGYGYTF. The CDR3 DNA sequence: TGTGCCAGCAGTTACTCGAGGGGGGAGGGCTATGGCTACACCTTC.

This rearrangement joins TRBV25-1 to TRBJ2-3, with D perhaps TRBD1 (5 bases). The CDR3 has 18 amino acids. In germline, CDR1 is MGHDK, CDR2 SYGVNS. V dropped 2 bases and J dropped 0 bases, with 18 bases sitting between them. CDR3 sequence: CASSESPRPGPSTDTQYF. The DNA for the CDR3 is TGTGCCAGCAGTGAAAGTCCTAGGCCAGGGCCAAGCACAGATACGCAGTATTTT.

This clone was detected only once. This chain joins TRBV11-2 and TRBJ2-7, with 7 bases that match TRBD2. V shed 5 bases and J 4 bases; nucleotides not matched to a gene: 11. The CDR3 loop spans 15 amino acids. CDR1 SGHAT and CDR2 FQNNGV come from the germline V gene. The CDR3 spells CASSPLGGSGYEQYF. Here the CDR3 DNA reads TGTGCCAGCAGCCCCCTCGGCGGGAGTGGTTACGAGCAGTACTTC.

This clone was seen a single time. V usage is TRBV7-2 and J usage is TRBJ2-7; D gene unclear. The V end was cut by 2 bases, the J end by 4 bases, with 9 bases between. The CDR3 is 13 residues long. Germline CDR1 SGHTA, CDR2 FQGNSA. CDR3 region: CASSLQRWYEQYF. The CDR3 DNA reads TGTGCCAGCAGCTTACAGCGTTGGTACGAGCAGTACTTC. The variable domain in full, with the rest retrieved from reference TRBV7-2 and TRBJ2-7, is GAGVSQSPSNKVTEKGKDVELRCDPISGHTALYWYRQSLGQGLEFLIYFQGNSAPDKSGLPSDRFSAERTGGSVSTLTIQRTQQEDSAVYLCASSLQRWYEQYFGPGTRLTVT.

The chain employs TRBV9 and TRBJ2-3; 7 bases line up with TRBD2. This CDR3 is 15 amino acids long. CDR1 SGDLS and CDR2 YYNGEE come from the germline V gene. V lost 4 bases, J lost 2 bases, and 7 bases stayed unmatched. CDR3: CASSPTGTITDTQYF. The DNA for the CDR3 is TGTGCCAGCAGCCCGACCGGGACTATCACAGATACGCAGTATTTT.

The V call is TRBV5-6, the J call TRBJ2-7, with 7 positions matching TRBD2. This CDR3 comprises 18 residues. V shed 0 bases and J 1 base; nucleotides not matched to a gene: 13. CDR1 and CDR2 (germline): SGHDT, YYEEEE. The CDR3 sequence is CASSLDLGGSGLSYEQYF. The DNA for the CDR3 is TGTGCCAGCAGCTTGGATCTTGGCGGGAGTGGACTTTCCTACGAGCAGTACTTC.

The rearrangement links TRBV7-2 to TRBJ2-7, with 8 bases aligning to TRBD2. The V and J ends lost 5 bases and 3 bases, in that order; junction bases with no gene match: 9. This CDR3 has 15 amino acids. Germline CDR1 reads SGHTA; CDR2 reads FQGNSA. In DNA form, the CDR3 reads TGTGCCAGCAGCGACCCGGGACTAGTGAGCTACGAGCAGTACTTC. As protein: CASSDPGLVSYEQYF.

V is TRBV27 and J is TRBJ1-2; 9 bases fit TRBD1. The germline gives CDR1 MNHEY, CDR2 SMNVEV (reference sequence). The CDR3 is made up of 13 amino acids. V trimming: 4 bases; J trimming: 5 bases; junction bases outside the gene matches: 2. The CDR3 loop reads CASSSGQGYGYTF. The CDR3 nucleotides read TGTGCCAGCAGTTCTGGACAGGGGTATGGCTACACCTTC.

The CDR3 coding sequence is TGTGCCAGCAGTCCGGACTTCCGGGCCACTGAAGCTTTCTTT. Translating it yields CASSPDFRATEAFF. The V and J genes are TRBV2 and TRBJ1-1; D remains ambiguous. The germline V and J ends were trimmed by 5 bases and 4 bases, with 14 bases remaining between them. Looked up from germline, CDR1 is SNHLY and CDR2 is FYNNEI. The CDR3 extends over 14 amino acids.

This chain uses TRBV27 with TRBJ2-5, with unresolved D. CDR3 length equals 14 residues. Trimming shortened V by 5 bases and J by 3 bases, and 13 bases separated the two germline ends. The germline CDR1 and CDR2 sequences are MNHEY and SMNVEV (reference sequence). The DNA of the CDR3 is TGTGCCAGCAGTCCCCCAGGCAGGAAAGAGACCCAGTACTTC. This gives the protein CASSPPGRKETQYF.

This clone was detected a few times. The chain is built from TRBV28 and TRBJ1-1; no firm D call. V dropped 9 bases and J dropped 4 bases, with 15 bases sitting between them. From germline, CDR1 is MDHEN and CDR2 SYDVKM. The CDR3 spans 13 residues. This CDR3 reads CASREDQVTEAFF. DNA for the CDR3: TGTGCCAGTAGGGAGGACCAGGTCACTGAAGCTTTCTTT.

Comments on this clone: The junction departs from the called germline gene at one end, perhaps through a read error. The CDR3 coding sequence is TGTGCCAGCAGCGTAGCGGGAGGGTATGAGCAGTTCTTC. Amino acids: CASSVAGGYEQFF. The chain combines TRBV7-9 with TRBJ2-1; 11 nucleotides align to TRBD2. The CDR3 length is 13 residues. Germline loops: CDR1 SEHNR, CDR2 FQNEAQ (reference sequence).

This clone has only one observation. This chain joins TRBV7-2 and TRBJ2-1; D ambiguous. The CDR3 is 14 residues long. Trimming took off 1 base at V and 10 bases at J, with 14 bases between the two ends. CDR1 is SGHTA, CDR2 FQGNSA, per germline. The CDR3 DNA reads as TGTGCCAGCAGCTTAGGCGGTCGCAGCGCAGAGCAGTTCTTC. This gives the protein CASSLGGRSAEQFF.

The chain uses TRBV2 and TRBJ1-2; possible D gene TRBD1, 6 bases. The germline V gene encodes CDR1 SNHLY and CDR2 FYNNEI. The CDR3 is 12 residues long. Trimming removed 10 bases from V and 6 bases from J, with 15 bases in between. The CDR3 nucleotides read TGTGCCACCATCCGGGACAAAAATGGCTACACCTTC. Translated: CATIRDKNGYTF.

The genes are TRBV11-3 and TRBJ2-3; no firm D call. The V and J ends lost 1 base and 4 bases respectively, with 15 bases between them. The CDR3 is 16 amino acids. Germline CDR1 is SGHNT and CDR2 is YENEEA. The CDR3 DNA sequence: TGTGCCAGCAGCTTAGGTAGACTCCCCCTATCAGATACGCAGTATTTT. This encodes CASSLGRLPLSDTQYF.

The genes are TRBV6-1 and TRBJ2-2; possible D gene TRBD2, 5 bases. Looked up from germline, CDR1 is MNHNS and CDR2 is SASEGT. The CDR3 covers 12 residues. The CDR3 loop reads CALAGDTGELFF. The CDR3 DNA reads TGTGCGCTAGCCGGAGACACCGGGGAGCTGTTTTTT.

The V gene is TRBV9, the J gene TRBJ2-7, with 10 positions matching TRBD2. V was pared by 3 bases and J by 7 bases, with 7 bases of the junction left unmatched. This CDR3 region has 14 residues. CDR1 is SGDLS, CDR2 YYNGEE, per germline. The CDR3 region is CASSGTSGRGEQYF. As DNA, the CDR3 is TGTGCCAGCAGCGGGACTAGCGGACGGGGGGAGCAGTACTTC.

The chain links TRBV5-4 to TRBJ2-2; TRBD2 agrees at 10 bases. The CDR3 sequence is 14 residues long. With 2 bases clipped from V and 7 bases from J, the junction kept 2 bases outside the gene matches. Germline CDR1 is SGHNT and CDR2 is YYREEE (reference sequence). The CDR3 region has the DNA TGTGCCAGCAGCTTAGCGGGAGGGTACGGGGAGCTGTTTTTT. Translation gives CASSLAGGYGELFF.